This T cell receptor beta chain derives from a study of T cells in Graves' hyperthyroidism and ophthalmopathy. There are many counts of this clonotype. Its antigen is as yet unknown. Patients showing uncontrolled infection, other autoimmune disease, pregnancy or lactation were ineligible. Amplification of TCR beta CDR3 regions was performed using RNA transcripts as template. Initially, a first-round RT-PCR of the TCR CDR3 employed the HTBI primer set. A single record per CDR3 protein comes from TCRdb applying MiXCR to the multiplex PCR reads. Of approximately 590,000 distinct CDR3 sequences in the sample, 35% to 55% were seen once. This CDR3 has 15 residues. V lost 6 bases to trimming and J lost 7 bases, with 16 bases between them. Germline CDR1 reads SNHLY; CDR2 reads FYNNEI. The study's findings and limits: In simple terms, a model built on 13 V-J features told ophthalmopathy apart from stable hyperthyroidism. Within blood appeared most thyroid clonotypes that had expanded above 0.001.

The V and J genes are TRBV2 and TRBJ1-6, with TRBD1 as a possible D gene (6 bases). This clonotype was sampled from a woman between 18 and 29 years old with Graves' hyperthyroidism. Sequencing was performed on peripheral blood or thyroid tissue (not recorded which). This chain's CDR3 is CASSRTGTRNSPLHF. The CDR3 DNA reads as TGTGCCAGCAGCCGGACCGGGACAAGAAATTCACCCCTCCACTTT.